The 31 T cell receptor beta chains below all came from one sample that was sequenced in a study of cytomegalovirus exposure and HLA in healthy donors. The PCR employed 60 Vbeta primers together with 13 Jbeta primers. Sequenced by immunoSEQ multiplex PCR; TCRdb stores in-frame clones only, minus some. The table has approximately 180,000 clones, roughly three quarters seen once; the top ten hold less than 15%. Input material: PBMCs. These receptor sequences come from a woman between 50 and 59 years old in good health and CMV-seropositive.

The V call is TRBV7-9, the J call TRBJ2-7; D unresolved. V was cut by 1 base and J by 3 bases, with 10 bases left in between. Germline V lookup: CDR1 SEHNR, CDR2 FQNEAQ (reference sequence). CDR3 size: 14 residues. This chain's CDR3 is CASSLEVGSYEQYF. The CDR3 nucleotides read TGTGCCAGCAGCTTAGAAGTGGGCAGCTACGAGCAGTACTTC.

V is TRBV15 and J is TRBJ2-7; possible D gene TRBD1, 6 bases. CDR3 length: 16 residues. Looked up from germline, CDR1 is LNHNV and CDR2 is YYDKDF (reference sequence). V was cut by 1 base and J by 5 bases, with 18 bases left in between. The CDR3 region has the DNA TGTGCCACCAGCAGAGCCCCGACAGGCAGTGTCGACGAGCAGTACTTC. Its protein is CATSRAPTGSVDEQYF.

This clone was counted a single time. This chain connects TRBV10-3 to TRBJ2-7; 7 bases match TRBD1. This CDR3 is built from 15 residues. Germline values: CDR1 ENHRY, CDR2 SYGVKD. The ends lost 0 bases at V and 2 bases at J; junction bases unmatched: 4. DNA for the CDR3: TGTGCCATCAGTGAGTCCGGGACAGTGACCTACGAGCAGTACTTC. It encodes CAISESGTVTYEQYF.

CDR3 in DNA: TGTGCCAGCAGTTACACGGACAGGAACACTGAAGCTTTCTTT. Its translation is CASSYTDRNTEAFF. V and J are TRBV6-6 and TRBJ1-1; weak D call: TRBD1 (6 bases). CDR3 length: 14 residues. The V gene's germline CDR1 is MNHNY and CDR2 SVGAGI (reference sequence). Trimming took 2 bases from V and 1 from J, leaving 8 bases between them.

CDR3 residues: CASSYSGLAAYEQYF. The DNA of the CDR3 is TGTGCCAGCAGTTACTCGGGACTAGCGGCCTACGAGCAGTACTTC. The V call is TRBV6-5, the J call TRBJ2-7; 11 positions agree with TRBD2. The CDR3 length is 15 residues. Germline trimming cut 0 bases from V and 2 bases from J; bases unmatched to any gene: 0. Germline V gives CDR1 MNHEY, CDR2 SVGAGI.

V and J are TRBV7-6 and TRBJ1-2; TRBD1 aligns across 7 bases. This CDR3 is built from 14 residues. Germline lookup yields CDR1 SGHVS and CDR2 FNYEAQ. V was clipped by 3 bases and J by 8 bases; unmatched bases: 9. The CDR3 DNA is TGTGCCAGCAGCTTGTACCAGACAGGGAGCGGCTACACCTTC. Amino acid sequence: CASSLYQTGSGYTF.

This chain links TRBV5-1 with TRBJ1-6, with TRBD1 as a possible D gene (5 bases). The CDR3 contains 15 residues. With 4 bases removed from V and 8 bases from J, the gap between germline ends came to 16 bases. The germline gives CDR1 SGHRS, CDR2 YFSETQ. In nucleotides, the CDR3 is TGCGCCAGCAGCCTAACAGGTCCCTCCCATTCACCCCTCCACTTT. Protein: CASSLTGPSHSPLHF. Full variable domain (remainder filled in from reference TRBV5-1 and TRBJ1-6): KAGVTQTPRYLIKTRGQQVTLSCSPISGHRSVSWYQQTPGQGLQFLFEYFSETQRNKGNFPGRFSGRQFSNSRSEMNVSTLELGDSALYLCASSLTGPSHSPLHFGNGTRLTVT.

This chain links TRBV7-8 with TRBJ1-1, with D perhaps TRBD1 (5 bases). V lost 4 bases to trimming and J lost 10 bases, with 19 bases between them. CDR1 is SGHVS, CDR2 FQNEAQ, per germline. The CDR3 has 14 residues. The CDR3 spells CASSSRTGSRRAFF. DNA of the CDR3: TGTGCCAGCAGCTCGAGAACAGGCTCCAGAAGAGCTTTCTTT.

This chain links TRBV6-6 with TRBJ1-4; TRBD1 aligns across 9 bases. V lost 5 bases and J lost 7; bases outside the gene matches: 11. The CDR3 covers 16 residues. CDR1 and CDR2 from the germline V gene are MNHNY and SVGAGI (reference sequence). CDR3 coding DNA: TGTGCCAGCAGTCCGCTAACAGGGGGCGCGGGTGAAAAACTGTTTTTT. This codes for CASSPLTGGAGEKLFF.

The chain links TRBV5-1 to TRBJ2-2, with TRBD1 as a possible D gene (6 bases). The CDR3 spans 16 residues. CDR1 is SGHRS, CDR2 YFSETQ, per germline. The V end lost 0 bases, the J end lost 4 bases, and 13 bases lay between the germline ends. The CDR3 here is CASSLGGRTSTGELFF. The DNA of the CDR3 is TGCGCCAGCAGCTTGGGGGGGCGGACGAGCACCGGGGAGCTGTTTTTT.

This clone has a single count. The V gene is TRBV9, the J gene TRBJ2-7; tentative D call: TRBD2 (5 bases). This CDR3 has 15 residues. V was trimmed by 3 bases and J by 6 bases, leaving 19 bases between them. Germline lookup yields CDR1 SGDLS and CDR2 YYNGEE. The chain's CDR3 is CASSASSGISGEQYF. CDR3 in DNA: TGTGCCAGCAGCGCCTCGTCCGGGATCTCCGGCGAGCAGTACTTC.

The chain joins TRBV6-5 to TRBJ2-1; 8 bases match TRBD2. The CDR3 has 16 amino acids. V was pared by 2 bases and J by 5 bases, with 8 bases of the junction left unmatched. The germline CDR1 and CDR2 sequences are MNHEY and SVGAGI. The CDR3 nucleotides are TGTGCCAGCAGTTACCAGTCGGGGGGGCTGAACAATGAGCAGTTCTTC. This translates into CASSYQSGGLNNEQFF.

The chain couples TRBV11-2 to TRBJ1-2, with 8 bases fitting TRBD1. The V segment lost 6 bases and the J segment 6 bases; nucleotides outside the gene matches: 12. This CDR3 has 15 residues. The germline V gene has CDR1 SGHAT and CDR2 FQNNGV. The DNA for the CDR3 is TGTGCCAGCAGGACTACCGGGACAGGACAGGATGGCTACACCTTC. This gives the protein CASRTTGTGQDGYTF.

The rearrangement links TRBV5-1 to TRBJ2-1; 10 nucleotides line up with TRBD1. Germline values: CDR1 SGHRS, CDR2 YFSETQ. With V trimmed by 3 bases and J by 8 bases, 2 bases remained unmatched. CDR3 length: 13 amino acids. The CDR3 DNA reads as TGCGCCAGCAGCTCGACAGGGGGCTATGAGCAGTTCTTC. Amino acids: CASSSTGGYEQFF.

This clone was seen only once. The genes are TRBV27 and TRBJ2-7, with a weak D call TRBD1 (6 bases). Germline V CDR1 and CDR2: MNHEY, SMNVEV (reference sequence). This CDR3 is 13 amino acids long. V shed 8 bases and J shed 3 bases, with 14 bases lying between them. Here the CDR3 DNA reads TGTGCCAGCGGAAGGACAGAACGCTACGAGCAGTACTTC. Its protein is CASGRTERYEQYF.

The CDR3: CASSVVNAGIGGYTF. The CDR3 DNA follows: TGTGCCAGCAGCGTAGTAAACGCAGGGATAGGTGGCTACACCTTC. The V gene is TRBV9, the J gene TRBJ1-2; tentative D call: TRBD1 (5 bases). The CDR3 is made up of 15 amino acids. Trimming took 0 bases from V and 7 from J, leaving 16 bases between them. The germline V gene encodes CDR1 SGDLS and CDR2 YYNGEE.

This clone was picked up a small number of times. The rearrangement joins TRBV18 to TRBJ1-6; 9 positions match TRBD1. The germline V gene encodes CDR1 KGHSH and CDR2 LQKENI. This CDR3 is 16 amino acids long. V lost 4 bases and J lost 10; bases outside the gene matches: 11. CDR3 nucleotide sequence: TGTGCCAGCTCACTAGGGTATGGACAGGGGACCTCACCCCTCCACTTT. Its translation is CASSLGYGQGTSPLHF.

The rearrangement joins TRBV2 to TRBJ2-5, with D perhaps matching TRBD1 (6 bases). This CDR3 region has 12 residues. CDR1 is SNHLY and CDR2 is FYNNEI in the germline V gene. The ends were cut back, 6 bases at V and 9 bases at J, with 14 bases in the middle. The CDR3 sequence is CASRWQGRPQYF. The DNA of the CDR3 is TGTGCCAGCAGATGGCAGGGGCGTCCCCAGTACTTC.

V is TRBV11-2 and J is TRBJ2-5; maybe TRBD1 (5 bases). The CDR3 runs 13 residues. Looked up from germline, CDR1 is SGHAT and CDR2 is FQNNGV. V lost 5 bases and J lost 6, with 13 bases in between. The CDR3 DNA reads as TGTGCCAGCAGCGTTCGTTTGGGGCAGACCCAGTACTTC. Protein product: CASSVRLGQTQYF.

The V call is TRBV7-9, the J call TRBJ1-1, with D possibly being TRBD1 (6 bases). Trimming removed 2 bases at V and 4 bases at J, with 8 bases between. The CDR3 loop spans 13 amino acids. Germline-derived CDR1 and CDR2 are SEHNR and FQNEAQ (reference sequence). In DNA form, the CDR3 reads TGTGCCAGCAGCTTAAGGGGGATCACTGAAGCTTTCTTT. Translation: CASSLRGITEAFF.

V and J are TRBV5-8 and TRBJ1-4, with D maybe TRBD1 (5 bases). The CDR3 runs to 14 residues. V dropped 8 bases and J dropped 8 bases, with 19 bases sitting between them. Germline values: CDR1 SGHTS, CDR2 YDEGEE. The CDR3 sequence: CASQAGEEIEKLFF. DNA for the CDR3: TGTGCCAGTCAGGCGGGGGAGGAGATCGAAAAACTGTTTTTT.

Only one count was recorded for this clone. The CDR3 region has the DNA TGTGCCAGCAGTTCCCGGGGGGGGCCCCAGTACTTC. This translates into CASSSRGGPQYF. The chain carries TRBV6-5 and TRBJ2-5; TRBD2 matches 8 bases. Germline V gives CDR1 MNHEY, CDR2 SVGAGI. The CDR3 contains 12 residues. V lost 4 bases and J lost 9; bases outside the gene matches: 4.

The chain employs TRBV6-1 and TRBJ2-3; perhaps TRBD1 as D (6 bases). The CDR3 contains 15 residues. The V and J ends lost 7 bases and 2 bases respectively, with 16 bases between them. Germline V gene data show CDR1 as MNHNS and CDR2 as SASEGT. CDR3 nucleotides: TGTGCCAGCAAGGGGGATCCGGGGAACACAGATACGCAGTATTTT. Translated, it gives CASKGDPGNTDTQYF.

This chain connects TRBV7-9 to TRBJ1-2; 8 nucleotides line up with TRBD1. CDR1 and CDR2 from the germline V gene are SEHNR and FQNEAQ (reference sequence). Losses at the gene ends were 5 bases for V and 4 bases for J; bases not matched to a gene: 6. CDR3 length: 14 amino acids. This CDR3 is CASSQGQGFYGYTF. The CDR3 nucleotides read TGTGCCAGCAGCCAAGGACAGGGCTTCTATGGCTACACCTTC.

This clone was counted a few times. This chain joins TRBV5-6 and TRBJ1-5, with 8 bases identical to TRBD1. Germline values: CDR1 SGHDT, CDR2 YYEEEE. J gave up 5 bases and V 3 bases, and 7 bases lay outside the gene matches. CDR3 length: 15 residues. CDR3 in amino acids: CASSYRGWGDQPQHF. The CDR3 nucleotides read TGTGCCAGCAGCTACAGGGGGTGGGGGGATCAGCCCCAGCATTTT.

This clone has a handful of counts. This chain links TRBV11-1 with TRBJ2-1; possible D gene TRBD1, 5 bases. This CDR3 comprises 14 residues. The germline V and J ends were trimmed by 10 bases and 3 bases, with 16 bases remaining between them. CDR1 and CDR2 from the germline V gene are SGHAT and FQDESV (reference sequence). The CDR3 nucleotides read TGTGCCACCAGGCTGGGGCCCTACTACAATGAGCAGTTCTTC. Translating gives CATRLGPYYNEQFF.

This clone was seen a few times. The chain is built from TRBV23-1 and TRBJ2-7; perhaps TRBD1 as D (5 bases). TRBV23-1 is known as an ORF, though its function is uncertain. This CDR3 has 22 amino acids. V was pared by 0 bases and J by 4 bases, with 34 bases between. DNA for the CDR3: TGCGCCAGCAGTCAATCGGACCTACTAAGGGGCCGAGTCGCTTTCCTCTTTTACGAGCAGTACTTC. It is translated as CASSQSDLLRGRVAFLFYEQYF.

This clone showed up just a few times. The rearrangement uses TRBV20-1 and TRBJ2-7; 10 bases are a match to TRBD2. Germline trimming cut 6 bases from V and 5 bases from J; bases unmatched to any gene: 1. The CDR3 contains 11 residues. Germline loops: CDR1 DFQATT, CDR2 SNEGSKA (reference sequence). Here the CDR3 DNA reads TGCAGTGCGCTAGCGGGGGACGAGCAGTACTTC. It encodes CSALAGDEQYF.

V is TRBV7-9 and J is TRBJ2-6; D unresolved. The germline V gene has CDR1 SEHNR and CDR2 FQNEAQ (reference sequence). The CDR3 contains 13 residues. The CDR3 bases are TGTGCGACATTTGCCTCTGGGGCCAACGTCCTGACTTTC. Protein: CATFASGANVLTF.

This clone showed up just a few times. The chain employs TRBV19 and TRBJ1-1; D possibly corresponds to TRBD1 (5 bases). With 4 bases removed from V and 3 bases from J, the gap between germline ends came to 12 bases. The CDR3 sequence is 14 residues long. Germline CDR1 is LNHDA and CDR2 is SQIVND (reference sequence). The CDR3 loop reads CASSTGFVDTEAFF. The CDR3, as DNA: TGTGCCAGTAGTACAGGGTTTGTGGACACTGAAGCTTTCTTT.

V is TRBV10-3 and J is TRBJ1-1; the D gene is possibly TRBD1 (5 bases). Per the germline V gene, CDR1 is ENHRY and CDR2 is SYGVKD. The CDR3 length is 14 residues. Trimming removed 6 bases from V and 3 bases from J, with 14 bases in between. The CDR3 loop reads CAIRRQRSDTEAFF. CDR3 coding DNA: TGTGCCATCAGACGACAGAGGTCGGACACTGAAGCTTTCTTT.